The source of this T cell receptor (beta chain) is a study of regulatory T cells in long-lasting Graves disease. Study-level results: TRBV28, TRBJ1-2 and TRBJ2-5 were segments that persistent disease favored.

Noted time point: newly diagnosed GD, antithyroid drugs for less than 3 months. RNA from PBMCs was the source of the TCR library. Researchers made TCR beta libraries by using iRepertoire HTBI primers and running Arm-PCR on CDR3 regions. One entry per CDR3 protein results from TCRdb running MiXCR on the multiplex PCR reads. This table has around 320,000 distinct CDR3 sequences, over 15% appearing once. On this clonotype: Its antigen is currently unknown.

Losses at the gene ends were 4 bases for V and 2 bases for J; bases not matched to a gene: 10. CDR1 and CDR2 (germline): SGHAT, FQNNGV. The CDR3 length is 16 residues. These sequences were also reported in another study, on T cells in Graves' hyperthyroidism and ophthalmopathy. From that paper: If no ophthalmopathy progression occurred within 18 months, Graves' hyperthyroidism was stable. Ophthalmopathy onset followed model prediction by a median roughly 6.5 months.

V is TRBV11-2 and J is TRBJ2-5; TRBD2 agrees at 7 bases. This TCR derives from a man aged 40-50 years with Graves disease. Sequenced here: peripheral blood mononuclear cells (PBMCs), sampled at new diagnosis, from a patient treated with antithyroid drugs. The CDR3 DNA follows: TGTGCCAGCAGCTCTGTAAAGGGAGCGGGGCAAGAGACCCAGTACTTC. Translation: CASSSVKGAGQETQYF.